The 18 T cell receptor beta chains presented below share a single source sample, sequenced in a study of neurological immune-mediated disorders. TCRdb reprocessed the 5' RACE reads via MiXCR and lists one record per CDR3 protein. Among fewer than 25,000 distinct CDR3 sequences listed, roughly 13% were seen once. Input material: PBMCs. The receptor source for this set is a middle-aged woman with HTLV-1-associated myelopathy (HAM/TSP).

This clonotype was seen ten or more times. CDR3 DNA: TGTGCCAGCAGTCTCCTGGGGCCGATCTATAATTCACCCCTCCACTTT. Its protein product is CASSLLGPIYNSPLHF. This rearrangement joins TRBV27 to TRBJ1-6, with a weak D call TRBD1 (5 bases). Germline values: CDR1 MNHEY, CDR2 SMNVEV (reference sequence). This CDR3 is 16 amino acids long. V was trimmed by 5 bases and J by 3 bases, leaving 14 bases between them.

This clonotype was detected ten times or more. The V call is TRBV27, the J call TRBJ2-3; 11 bases are shared with TRBD2. Germline-derived CDR1 and CDR2 are MNHEY and SMNVEV (reference sequence). After removal of 5 bases from V and 6 bases from J, the junction contained 13 bases not matched to a gene. The CDR3 is 17 amino acids. CDR3: CASSPTYSGGADDTQYF. In nucleotides, the CDR3 is TGTGCCAGCAGTCCCACTTATAGCGGGGGGGCCGACGATACGCAGTATTTT.

This clonotype was detected ten times or more. The CDR3 here is CSAGDRDTDQETQYF. Written as DNA, the CDR3 is TGCAGTGCTGGGGACCGGGACACCGATCAAGAGACCCAGTACTTC. The gene calls are TRBV20-1 and TRBJ2-5, with TRBD1 as a possible D gene (6 bases). V was shortened by 5 bases and J by 2 bases, with 18 bases between the two germline ends. Germline V CDR1 and CDR2: DFQATT, SNEGSKA (reference sequence). This CDR3 comprises 15 residues.

The gene calls are TRBV7-3 and TRBJ2-7, with D perhaps matching TRBD2 (6 bases). CDR1 SGHTA and CDR2 FQGTGA come from the germline V gene. V was clipped by 10 bases and J by 4 bases, with 14 bases between them. The CDR3 runs to 12 residues. DNA of the CDR3: TGTGCCACCACGAAACGGGGGTACGAGCAGTACTTC. This gives the protein CATTKRGYEQYF.

This clonotype was counted many times. The J gene is TRBJ1-2, the V gene TRBV5-1, with TRBD1 identical over 10 bases. The J segment lost 0 bases and the V segment lost 2 bases, leaving 7 bases of the junction unmatched. This CDR3 region has 17 residues. Germline loops: CDR1 SGHRS, CDR2 YFSETQ. The chain's CDR3 is CASSLGQGDATNYGYTF. As DNA, the CDR3 is TGCGCCAGCAGCTTAGGACAGGGGGATGCGACTAACTATGGCTACACCTTC.

Ten or more counts support this clonotype. This chain joins TRBV5-1 and TRBJ1-4, with D unclear. Germline assignment: CDR1 SGHRS and CDR2 YFSETQ. The CDR3 runs to 15 residues. The ends were cut back, 4 bases at V and 3 bases at J, with 13 bases in the middle. Here the CDR3 reads CASSPRGEPNEKLFF. The CDR3 nucleotides are TGCGCCAGCAGCCCCCGGGGAGAGCCTAATGAAAAACTGTTTTTT.

Of note for this clonotype: It is likely a read error, because the conserved phenylalanine at the end of the CDR3 is missing. This chain uses TRBV5-1 with TRBJ2-5; TRBD1 matches at 8 bases. CDR1 is SGHRS and CDR2 is YFSETQ in the germline V gene. V dropped 8 bases and J dropped 1; count of bases not matched to a gene: 13. The CDR3 totals 16 residues. The CDR3 loop reads CASSAKKQGAQETQYL. CDR3 coding DNA: TGCGCCAGTAGCGCCAAAAAGCAGGGGGCCCAAGAGACCCAGTACTTG.

In its sample, this clonotype was seen many times. This chain joins TRBV15 and TRBJ2-4, with a tentative D call TRBD1 (6 bases). V lost 0 bases and J 13 bases, leaving 16 bases between the germline ends. The CDR3 totals 14 residues. CDR1 is LNHNV, CDR2 YYDKDF, per germline (reference sequence). The CDR3 reads CATSREGTPSKQYF. The CDR3 DNA sequence: TGTGCCACCAGCAGAGAGGGGACACCTTCCAAACAGTACTTC.

This clonotype has only one observation. V is TRBV10-3 and J is TRBJ2-1, with 12 positions matching TRBD2. This CDR3 comprises 15 residues. Germline trimming cut 9 bases from V and 4 bases from J; bases unmatched to any gene: 7. The germline V gene encodes CDR1 ENHRY and CDR2 SYGVKD. CDR3 residues: CAMRRLAGDYNEQFF. The CDR3 coding sequence is TGTGCCATGAGGAGACTAGCGGGGGATTACAATGAGCAGTTCTTC.

This clonotype has a count of ten or more. The chain employs TRBV20-1 and TRBJ1-5; no clear D. The length of the CDR3 is 15 residues. Trimming removed 0 bases from V and 0 bases from J, with 9 bases in between. Per germline, CDR1 DFQATT and CDR2 SNEGSKA (reference sequence). The CDR3 DNA reads as TGCAGTGCTAGAGAAATAGGCGATAGCAATCAGCCCCAGCATTTT. Translated: CSAREIGDSNQPQHF.

This clonotype was recorded many times. The gene calls are TRBV7-9 and TRBJ2-2, with D perhaps TRBD2 (6 bases). The CDR3 is made up of 16 amino acids. Deletions cut 6 bases from V and 0 bases from J, with 14 bases between. Looked up from germline, CDR1 is SEHNR and CDR2 is FQNEAQ (reference sequence). The CDR3 spells CASRSSGGSNTGELFF. The CDR3 DNA is TGTGCCAGCAGGTCCTCCGGGGGATCGAACACCGGGGAGCTGTTTTTT. Based on the CDR3 plus reference TRBV7-9 and TRBJ2-2, the full variable domain is DTGVSQNPRHKITKRGQNVTFRCDPISEHNRLYWYRQTLGQGPEFLTYFQNEAQLEKSRLLSDRFSAERPKGSFSTLEIQRTEQGDSAMYLCASRSSGGSNTGELFFGEGSRLTVL.

This chain uses TRBV18 with TRBJ1-1, with a tentative D call TRBD1 (6 bases). The germline CDR1 and CDR2 sequences are KGHSH and LQKENI. The V and J ends lost 1 base and 2 bases respectively, with 8 bases between them. The CDR3 sequence is 14 residues long. Here the CDR3 reads CASSPRTDNTEAFF. The CDR3 DNA reads as TGTGCCAGCTCACCACGGACAGACAACACTGAAGCTTTCTTT.

This clonotype occurred many times. J is TRBJ2-2 and V is TRBV5-1, with a tentative D call TRBD1 (6 bases). CDR3 length equals 15 residues. CDR1 is SGHRS and CDR2 is YFSETQ in the germline V gene. Deletions cut 5 bases from V and 1 base from J, with 12 bases between. CDR3 region: CASSFSGQNTGELFF. The CDR3 nucleotides are TGCGCCAGCAGTTTTTCGGGACAGAACACCGGGGAGCTGTTTTTT.

This clonotype showed up many times. This chain links TRBV15 with TRBJ1-1, with D unclear. CDR1 is LNHNV, CDR2 YYDKDF, per germline (reference sequence). This CDR3 has 13 amino acids. Trimming removed 0 bases at V and 4 bases at J, with 6 bases between. The CDR3 is CATSRDSGTEAFF. The CDR3 bases are TGTGCCACCAGCAGAGATTCGGGCACTGAAGCTTTCTTT.

This clonotype was seen at least ten times. The rearrangement links TRBV12-3 or TRBV12-4 to TRBJ2-1; 7 positions match TRBD1. V shed 6 bases, J shed 8 bases, and the junction held 13 bases outside the gene matches. The CDR3 is made up of 15 amino acids. Written as DNA, the CDR3 is TGTGCCAGCAGCCCCGGACAGGTCCTACTTCATGAGCAGTTCTTC. Translated, it gives CASSPGQVLLHEQFF.

The chain carries TRBV12-3 or TRBV12-4 and TRBJ1-2, with 12 bases fitting TRBD1. This CDR3 has 19 residues. The junction had 17 bases not matched to a gene; V was cut back by 5 bases and J by 4 bases. This chain's CDR3 is CASSPNRDRGPQGVYGYTF. Written as DNA, the CDR3 is TGTGCCAGCAGTCCCAACCGGGACAGGGGGCCCCAGGGGGTCTATGGCTACACCTTC.

This clonotype was seen ten or more times. The CDR3 spells CASSYAQTYEQYV. Written as DNA, the CDR3 is TGTGCCAGCAGCTACGCTCAGACATACGAGCAGTACGTC. V gene TRBV11-2 combines with J gene TRBJ2-7; D uncertain. V gave up 4 bases and J gave up 4 bases, with 11 bases separating them. The germline V gene encodes CDR1 SGHAT and CDR2 FQNNGV. The CDR3 runs to 13 residues.

The sample holds many counts of this clonotype. The chain has TRBV4-2 and TRBJ2-2, with D unresolved. CDR3 length equals 15 residues. CDR1 LGHNA and CDR2 YNFKEQ come from the germline V gene. Trimming removed 0 bases at V and 4 bases at J, with 9 bases between. CDR3 loop: CASSQDLLGTGELFF. The DNA for the CDR3 is TGTGCCAGCAGCCAAGATTTACTGGGCACCGGGGAGCTGTTTTTT.